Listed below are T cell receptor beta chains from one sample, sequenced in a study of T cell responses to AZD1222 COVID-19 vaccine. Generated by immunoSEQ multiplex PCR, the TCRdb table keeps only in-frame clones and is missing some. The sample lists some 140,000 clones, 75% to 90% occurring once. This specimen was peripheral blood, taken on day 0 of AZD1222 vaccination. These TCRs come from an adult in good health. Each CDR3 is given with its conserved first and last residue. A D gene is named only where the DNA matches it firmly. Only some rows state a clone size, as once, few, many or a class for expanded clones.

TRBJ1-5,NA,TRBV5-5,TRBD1,TGTGCCAGCAGCTCCATTTTGCGGACAGGGACGGGACAGCCCCAGCATTTT,CASSSILRTGTGQPQHF
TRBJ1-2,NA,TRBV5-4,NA,TGTGCCAGCAGTTCAGGGGAGGCTTATGGCTACACCTTC,CASSSGEAYGYTF
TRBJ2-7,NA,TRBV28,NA,TGTGCCAGCAGTTTGAGGGGGAGTATCTACGAGCAGTACTTC,CASSLRGSIYEQYF
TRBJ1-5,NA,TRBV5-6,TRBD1,TGTGCCAGCAGCTTGACCCGGGACAGGGGACAGCCCCAGCATTTT,CASSLTRDRGQPQHF
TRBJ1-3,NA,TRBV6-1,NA,TGTGCCAGCAGTGAAGTGGGGCCTGGAAACACCATATATTTT,CASSEVGPGNTIYF
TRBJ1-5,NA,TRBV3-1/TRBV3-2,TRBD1,TGTGCCAGCAGCCAAACAGGGGGCAATCAGCCCCAGCATTTT,CASSQTGGNQPQHF
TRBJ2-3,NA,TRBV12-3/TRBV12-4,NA,TGTGCCAGCAGTTTACAGACCGGGGGTACGCAGTATTTT,CASSLQTGGTQYF
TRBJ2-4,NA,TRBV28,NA,TGTGCCAGCAGTTTAGAGGGAGGGGGGTCCAAAAACATTCAGTACTTC,CASSLEGGGSKNIQYF
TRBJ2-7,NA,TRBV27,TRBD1,TGTGCCAGCAGTTTCGAGACAGGGTCGCGCCACGAGCAGTACTTC,CASSFETGSRHEQYF
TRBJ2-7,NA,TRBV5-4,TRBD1,TGTGCCAGCAGCTTGGGGACAGGGAGTGGCTACGAGCAGTACTTC,CASSLGTGSGYEQYF
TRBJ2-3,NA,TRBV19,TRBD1,TGTGCCAGTAGCACCCGACAGGGAGAGACAGATACGCAGTATTTT,CASSTRQGETDTQYF
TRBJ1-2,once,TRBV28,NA,TGTGCCAGCAGAAAGGCTGGGGGCCACTATGGCTACACCTTC,CASRKAGGHYGYTF
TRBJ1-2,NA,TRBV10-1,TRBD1,TGCGCCAGCAGTACGGGACAGGCTGGCTACACCTTC,CASSTGQAGYTF
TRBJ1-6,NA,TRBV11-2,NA,TGTGCCAGCAGGTGGAGGCGGCGGGGATATAATTCACCCCTCCACTTT,CASRWRRRGYNSPLHF
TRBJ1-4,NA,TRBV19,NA,TGTGCCAGTAGTACCAGGGGCGAAAAACTGTTTTTT,CASSTRGEKLFF
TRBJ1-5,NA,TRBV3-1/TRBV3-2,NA,TGTGCCAGCAGCCAAGATACACGTGCGGGGGGCAATCAGCCCCAGCATTTT,CASSQDTRAGGNQPQHF
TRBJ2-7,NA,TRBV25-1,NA,TGTGCCAGCAGTGGCCCAGGGGTCTCAAACGAGCAGTACTTC,CASSGPGVSNEQYF
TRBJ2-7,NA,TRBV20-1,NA,TGCAGTGCTAGAGATCCCGAGAGCCGGTACTTC,CSARDPESRYF
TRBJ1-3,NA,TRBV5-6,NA,TGTGCCAGCAGCTCTGTCCGGCGTCAGGGGCGGATCTCTGGAAACACCATATATTTT,CASSSVRRQGRISGNTIYF
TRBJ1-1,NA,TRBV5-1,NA,TGCGCCAGCAGCTTTCAGGGTTTGACTGAAGCTTTCTTT,CASSFQGLTEAFF
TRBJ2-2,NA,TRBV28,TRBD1,TGTGCCAGCAGTTACCGGGACAGCGGGAACACCGGGGAGCTGTTTTTT,CASSYRDSGNTGELFF
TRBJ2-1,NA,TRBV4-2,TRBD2,TGTGCCAGCAGCCGGACTAGCGGGGGGTCTCCCGTTAGCTCCTACAATGAGCAGTTCTTC,CASSRTSGGSPVSSYNEQFF
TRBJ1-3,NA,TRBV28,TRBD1,TGTGCCAGCAGTCGCTCGGAGGGACAGGCGGTCTCAAACACCATATATTTT,CASSRSEGQAVSNTIYF
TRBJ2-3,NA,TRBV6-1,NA,TGTGCCAGCAGTGAGGGCATTAGACCCACAGATACGCAGTATTTT,CASSEGIRPTDTQYF
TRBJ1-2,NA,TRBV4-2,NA,TGTGCCAGCAGCCAAGATGGTGGATGCACCTTC,CASSQDGGCTF
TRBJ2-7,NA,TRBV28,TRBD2,TGTGCCAGCAGTTTCTTCGGGACTAGCGGGGTTAGCGAGCAGTACTTC,CASSFFGTSGVSEQYF
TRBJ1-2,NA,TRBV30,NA,TGTGCCTGGAGTTTCGTAGGTCCGAACTATGGCTACACCTTC,CAWSFVGPNYGYTF
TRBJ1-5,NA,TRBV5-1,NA,TGCGCCAGCAGCCCCGGAGGGGGGGACGGTCAGCCCCAGCATTTT,CASSPGGGDGQPQHF
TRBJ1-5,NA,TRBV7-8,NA,TGTGCCAGCAGCTTTTTCGGCGGGGATCAGCCCCAGCATTTT,CASSFFGGDQPQHF
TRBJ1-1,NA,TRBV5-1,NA,TGCGCCAGCAGCCTTACTCGCGTGGGCACTGAAGCTTTCTTT,CASSLTRVGTEAFF
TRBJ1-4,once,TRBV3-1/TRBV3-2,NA,TGTGCCAGCAGATTCCAGGGTGAAAAACTGTTTTTT,CASRFQGEKLFF
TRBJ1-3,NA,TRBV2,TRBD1,TGTGCCAGCAGTGACAGCGCGACAGGGTCCTCTGGAAACACCATATATTTT,CASSDSATGSSGNTIYF
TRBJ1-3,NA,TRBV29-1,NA,TGCAGCGTTGAAAGCGGCAACTCTGGAAACACCATATATTTT,CSVESGNSGNTIYF
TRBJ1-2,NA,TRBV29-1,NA,TGCAGCGTTGATCGTGACGGGGTCTATGGCTACACCTTC,CSVDRDGVYGYTF